The 32 T cell receptor beta chains given below trace back to one sample, sequenced in a study of shared clonotypes between healthy human individuals. Clones were read by immunoSEQ multiplex PCR, and TCRdb kept only the in-frame ones, dropping some. The data show some 2,000,000 clones, about 95% seen once. It was CD45RO-negative cells, positively selected for CCR7, that made up naive CD8 cells, with terminally differentiated effector memory CD45RA+ cells excluded. Sequenced material: naive CD8+ T cells sorted from blood. The receptors here all came from a man aged 18-30 years in good health.

The chain is built from TRBV27 and TRBJ1-2, with D possibly being TRBD1 (5 bases). CDR3 length equals 18 residues. Per germline, CDR1 MNHEY and CDR2 SMNVEV (reference sequence). The germline V and J ends were trimmed by 0 bases and 5 bases, with 22 bases remaining between them. The CDR3 DNA reads TGTGCCAGCAGTTTATCCCCGGCAGGGCCCCCCCGTGGATATGGCTACACCTTC. It is translated as CASSLSPAGPPRGYGYTF.

The V and J genes are TRBV29-1 and TRBJ2-7; 8 bases fit TRBD1. J was trimmed by 2 bases and V by 6 bases; bases with no gene match: 9. The CDR3 runs to 14 residues. Germline CDR1 reads SQVTM; CDR2 reads ANQGSEA. The CDR3 DNA follows: TGCAGCGTCGTCGGGGACAGGTATACCTACGAGCAGTACTTC. Translating it yields CSVVGDRYTYEQYF.

The rearrangement uses TRBV19 and TRBJ1-1; TRBD1 aligns across 10 bases. The V gene's germline CDR1 is LNHDA and CDR2 SQIVND (reference sequence). V was pared by 7 bases and J by 4 bases, with 12 bases of the junction left unmatched. CDR3 length equals 16 residues. CDR3 in amino acids: CASKLTSTGGITEAFF. The CDR3 DNA reads TGTGCCAGTAAACTGACTTCGACAGGGGGCATCACTGAAGCTTTCTTT.

The chain has TRBV11-2 and TRBJ2-1, with D possibly matching TRBD1 (6 bases). The CDR3 runs 17 residues. Germline lookup yields CDR1 SGHAT and CDR2 FQNNGV. Trimming took off 5 bases at V and 6 bases at J, with 23 bases between the two ends. In DNA, the CDR3 is TGTGCCAGCAGCGCGCACCCCGGGACACCCCTGGGCAATGAGCAGTTCTTC. Translating it yields CASSAHPGTPLGNEQFF.

For this clone: Additional DNA sequences in this sample encode the identical CDR3. The chain links TRBV5-4 to TRBJ2-7; the match to TRBD1 covers 7 bases. J was trimmed by 0 bases and V by 4 bases; bases with no gene match: 4. Per the germline V gene, CDR1 is SGHNT and CDR2 is YYREEE (reference sequence). The CDR3 length is 14 residues. The CDR3 bases are TGTGCCAGCAGCCCCCGGGACAGCTCCTACGAGCAGTACTTC. Protein sequence: CASSPRDSSYEQYF.

The chain couples TRBV11-2 to TRBJ2-7; 7 bases are shared with TRBD1. The CDR3 is 16 amino acids. V shed 1 base, J shed 0 bases, and the junction held 6 bases outside the gene matches. Germline CDR1 and CDR2: SGHAT and FQNNGV. The CDR3 is CASSLVATGNSYEQYF. Here the CDR3 DNA reads TGTGCCAGCAGCTTAGTCGCGACAGGGAACTCCTACGAGCAGTACTTC.

J is TRBJ2-5 and V is TRBV27; D not resolved. CDR1 MNHEY and CDR2 SMNVEV come from the germline V gene (reference sequence). The length of the CDR3 is 14 residues. Trimming cost V 0 bases and J 0 bases, with 5 bases left between them. CDR3 in amino acids: CASSLSHHQETQYF. The CDR3 DNA reads TGTGCCAGCAGTTTATCCCACCACCAAGAGACCCAGTACTTC.

On this clone itself: This CDR3 is also generated by other DNA sequences in the sample. This chain connects TRBV5-1 to TRBJ2-3; D tentatively reads TRBD1 or TRBD2 (5 bases each). This CDR3 has 15 amino acids. CDR1 SGHRS and CDR2 YFSETQ come from the germline V gene. With 2 bases removed from V and 0 bases from J, the gap between germline ends came to 10 bases. CDR3 loop: CASSFGTASTDTQYF. CDR3 bases: TGCGCCAGCAGCTTCGGGACGGCTAGCACAGATACGCAGTATTTT.

As for this clone: Other DNA sequences from this sample encode an identical CDR3 as well. The chain combines TRBV9 with TRBJ2-7; possibly TRBD1 for D (6 bases). Per germline, CDR1 SGDLS and CDR2 YYNGEE. The CDR3 contains 15 residues. The V gene lost 0 bases and the J gene lost 0 bases, with 10 bases spanning the gap. DNA for the CDR3: TGTGCCAGCAGCGTAGGGGGGCCTAGCTCCTACGAGCAGTACTTC. This encodes CASSVGGPSSYEQYF.

As regards this clone: Different DNA sequences within this sample yield the same CDR3. The genes are TRBV5-1 and TRBJ2-7, with TRBD1 identical over 9 bases. The CDR3 length is 13 residues. Germline values: CDR1 SGHRS, CDR2 YFSETQ. J lost 3 bases, V lost 3 bases, and 1 base had no gene match. The CDR3 coding sequence is TGCGCCAGCAGCTGGGGACAGGGCTACGAGCAGTACTTC. Residues: CASSWGQGYEQYF. Filled out from reference TRBV5-1 and TRBJ2-7, the complete variable domain reads KAGVTQTPRYLIKTRGQQVTLSCSPISGHRSVSWYQQTPGQGLQFLFEYFSETQRNKGNFPGRFSGRQFSNSRSEMNVSTLELGDSALYLCASSWGQGYEQYFGPGTRLTVT.

The chain joins TRBV18 to TRBJ2-3, with 8 bases that match TRBD1. V dropped 6 bases and J dropped 0; count of bases not matched to a gene: 11. This CDR3 has 17 amino acids. Germline lookup yields CDR1 KGHSH and CDR2 LQKENI. The CDR3 region has the DNA TGTGCCAGCTCGAGAATCACCTCAGGGGGCAGCACAGATACGCAGTATTTT. Protein product: CASSRITSGGSTDTQYF.

The gene calls are TRBV19 and TRBJ1-1; D remains ambiguous. Per the germline V gene, CDR1 is LNHDA and CDR2 is SQIVND (reference sequence). Between the trimmed V and J ends, which lost 5 bases and 1 base, there was a span of 8 bases. This CDR3 region has 13 residues. In DNA, the CDR3 is TGTGCCAGTAGTTCGCCGGAGAACACTGAAGCTTTCTTT. It specifies CASSSPENTEAFF.

Only one count was recorded for this clone. CDR3 in DNA: TGTGCCAGCAGCGTACCACAGGGGTTGGACAAAAACATTCAGTACTTC. It codes for CASSVPQGLDKNIQYF. The rearrangement uses TRBV7-9 and TRBJ2-4; 7 nucleotides match TRBD1. The CDR3 has 16 residues. Germline CDR1 is SEHNR and CDR2 is FQNEAQ (reference sequence). V shed 5 bases, J shed 3 bases, and the junction held 10 bases outside the gene matches.

This chain links TRBV28 with TRBJ2-3; 8 bases fit TRBD1. The trim removed 2 bases at V and 0 bases at J, leaving 7 bases unmatched. Germline V gene lookup returns CDR1 MDHEN and CDR2 SYDVKM. The CDR3 loop spans 17 amino acids. The CDR3 loop is CASSLHHGQGSTDTQYF. The CDR3 nucleotides read TGTGCCAGCAGTTTACACCATGGACAGGGTAGCACAGATACGCAGTATTTT.

This chain connects TRBV11-2 to TRBJ2-7; TRBD1 matches at 8 bases. The germline gives CDR1 SGHAT, CDR2 FQNNGV. CDR3 length: 14 residues. The junction had 8 bases not matched to a gene; V was cut back by 5 bases and J by 5 bases. Written as DNA, the CDR3 is TGTGCCAGCAGCCCAGGACAGGGTATCAACGAGCAGTACTTC. It codes for CASSPGQGINEQYF.

The V and J genes are TRBV7-2 and TRBJ1-1; 8 nucleotides match TRBD1. Germline CDR1 is SGHTA and CDR2 is FQGNSA. Germline trimming cut 5 bases from V and 4 bases from J; bases unmatched to any gene: 6. CDR3 length: 14 amino acids. The CDR3 loop reads CASSVTGGSTEAFF. In DNA form, the CDR3 reads TGTGCCAGCAGCGTAACAGGGGGGAGCACTGAAGCTTTCTTT.

The sample holds one count of this clone. This rearrangement joins TRBV5-1 to TRBJ2-1; 12 bases align to TRBD2. CDR3 length: 15 residues. Germline CDR1 reads SGHRS; CDR2 reads YFSETQ. J gave up 5 bases and V 4 bases, and 4 bases lay outside the gene matches. The CDR3 DNA reads TGCGCCAGCAGCGGGGGACTAGCGGGTAACAATGAGCAGTTCTTC. Translation: CASSGGLAGNNEQFF.

The chain employs TRBV5-1 and TRBJ2-5; D uncertain. The CDR3 spans 11 residues. CDR1 and CDR2 (germline): SGHRS, YFSETQ. V was clipped by 1 base and J by 5 bases, with 3 bases between them. CDR3 nucleotides: TGCGCCAGCAGCTTGATGGAGACCCAGTACTTC. As protein: CASSLMETQYF.

This clone was counted once. The chain recombines TRBV10-3 with TRBJ2-7, with TRBD1 matching 10 bases. Per the germline V gene, CDR1 is ENHRY and CDR2 is SYGVKD. The CDR3 spans 16 residues. The V gene end was trimmed by 2 bases and the J gene end by 0 bases; junction bases not matched to a gene: 4. In DNA form, the CDR3 reads TGTGCCATCAGTGAGGGGGACAGGGGTCCCTCCTACGAGCAGTACTTC. Protein sequence: CAISEGDRGPSYEQYF.

The chain links TRBV10-1 to TRBJ2-6; D is unresolved. Germline assignment: CDR1 WNHNN and CDR2 SYGVQD (reference sequence). V lost 4 bases and J lost 0, with 7 bases in between. The CDR3 length is 15 residues. The CDR3 sequence is CASSVGGSGANVLTF. CDR3 coding DNA: TGCGCCAGCAGTGTCGGTGGCTCTGGGGCCAACGTCCTGACTTTC.

The chain employs TRBV2 and TRBJ2-5; D might be TRBD1 or TRBD2, each matching 5 bases. The CDR3 spans 17 residues. Trimming took off 0 bases at V and 5 bases at J, with 19 bases between the two ends. Per germline, CDR1 SNHLY and CDR2 FYNNEI. Here the CDR3 reads CASSEAQVALEGETQYF. CDR3 sequence (DNA): TGTGCCAGCAGTGAAGCTCAGGTGGCCCTCGAGGGGGAGACCCAGTACTTC.

The chain uses TRBV7-9 and TRBJ1-6; D ambiguous. V lost 4 bases and J lost 10, with 11 bases in between. Germline loops: CDR1 SEHNR, CDR2 FQNEAQ (reference sequence). CDR3 length equals 13 residues. DNA for the CDR3: TGTGCCAGCAGCTCCGGGATCGGGTCACCCCTCCACTTT. This translates into CASSSGIGSPLHF.

As for this clone: Other nucleotide sequences from this sample produce the same CDR3. V usage is TRBV6-5 and J usage is TRBJ2-2, with unresolved D. Germline CDR1 MNHEY, CDR2 SVGAGI. Trimming removed 2 bases at V and 4 bases at J, with 5 bases between. The length of the CDR3 is 13 residues. The CDR3 DNA is TGTGCCAGCAGTTACGGTCCCACCGGGGAGCTGTTTTTT. Translation: CASSYGPTGELFF.

The CDR3 DNA reads as TGTGCCACCAGCAGAACCGCCCGGACAGCCCCGAACACCGGGGAGCTGTTTTTT. It encodes CATSRTARTAPNTGELFF. J is TRBJ2-2 and V is TRBV15, with D perhaps matching TRBD1 (6 bases). Germline loops: CDR1 LNHNV, CDR2 YYDKDF (reference sequence). Trimming removed 2 bases from V and 0 bases from J, with 16 bases in between. This CDR3 spans 18 amino acids.

The chain employs TRBV5-1 and TRBJ2-7; TRBD1 or TRBD2 may be the D gene (5 bases each). CDR1 is SGHRS, CDR2 YFSETQ, per germline. V gave up 4 bases and J gave up 2 bases, with 13 bases separating them. The CDR3 contains 14 residues. CDR3 sequence (DNA): TGCGCCAGCAGCACTGCCGGGACCGCCTACGAGCAGTACTTC. Its protein product is CASSTAGTAYEQYF.

Only one count was recorded for this clone. This chain connects TRBV4-2 to TRBJ2-3; 7 bases match TRBD2. CDR3 length: 17 residues. The germline CDR1 and CDR2 sequences are LGHNA and YNFKEQ. With V trimmed by 0 bases and J by 2 bases, 8 bases remained unmatched. CDR3 DNA sequence: TGTGCCAGCAGCCAAGAGGAAGCGGGGACCCTCACAGATACGCAGTATTTT. This translates into CASSQEEAGTLTDTQYF.

This chain links TRBV27 with TRBJ2-3, with D possibly called TRBD1 or TRBD2 (5 bases each). In germline, CDR1 is MNHEY, CDR2 SMNVEV (reference sequence). The CDR3 runs 15 residues. V lost 6 bases, J lost 0 bases, and 13 bases lay in between. In nucleotides, the CDR3 is TGTGCCAGCAGGCCGGTGGGACCTAGCACAGATACGCAGTATTTT. Translation: CASRPVGPSTDTQYF.

Concerning this clone: The sample carries other DNA sequences with the same CDR3. The V call is TRBV2, the J call TRBJ2-3; TRBD2 agrees at 7 bases. Per the germline V gene, CDR1 is SNHLY and CDR2 is FYNNEI. This CDR3 contains 15 residues. Losses at the gene ends were 1 base for V and 3 bases for J; bases not matched to a gene: 4. In nucleotides, the CDR3 is TGTGCCAGCAGTGAAGGGCTAGCGGCTACAGATACGCAGTATTTT. Its protein product is CASSEGLAATDTQYF.

The genes are TRBV4-1 and TRBJ2-1; maybe TRBD2 (6 bases). The V and J ends lost 6 bases and 8 bases respectively, with 17 bases between them. CDR1 is MGHRA and CDR2 is YSYEKL in the germline V gene. The CDR3 has 14 residues. This CDR3 is CASSLTDPSDEQFF. CDR3 bases: TGCGCCAGCAGTCTAACGGACCCTAGCGATGAGCAGTTCTTC.

This chain uses TRBV13 with TRBJ1-5; D perhaps matches TRBD1 (6 bases). Germline CDR1 PRHDT, CDR2 FYEKMQ (reference sequence). Trimming took 3 bases from V and 6 from J, leaving 9 bases between them. The CDR3 extends over 13 amino acids. The CDR3 nucleotides are TGTGCCAGCAGCTTCGAACAGGGTCAGCCCCAGCATTTT. Amino acid sequence: CASSFEQGQPQHF.

The chain uses TRBV28 and TRBJ1-3, with a possible D match to TRBD1 (6 bases). Germline CDR1 MDHEN, CDR2 SYDVKM. The CDR3 loop spans 13 amino acids. Trimming shortened V by 8 bases and J by 9 bases, and 17 bases separated the two germline ends. In DNA form, the CDR3 reads TGTGCCAGCGTGGACAGAGATATCTCCACCATATATTTT. As protein: CASVDRDISTIYF.

Here the CDR3 reads CASRGPLGGGYTF. The CDR3 DNA follows: TGTGCCAGCAGGGGGCCGCTCGGCGGTGGCTACACCTTC. The rearrangement links TRBV27 to TRBJ1-2; D is possibly TRBD1 (5 bases). V shed 6 bases and J shed 7 bases, with 15 bases lying between them. This CDR3 spans 13 amino acids. Germline assignment: CDR1 MNHEY and CDR2 SMNVEV (reference sequence).